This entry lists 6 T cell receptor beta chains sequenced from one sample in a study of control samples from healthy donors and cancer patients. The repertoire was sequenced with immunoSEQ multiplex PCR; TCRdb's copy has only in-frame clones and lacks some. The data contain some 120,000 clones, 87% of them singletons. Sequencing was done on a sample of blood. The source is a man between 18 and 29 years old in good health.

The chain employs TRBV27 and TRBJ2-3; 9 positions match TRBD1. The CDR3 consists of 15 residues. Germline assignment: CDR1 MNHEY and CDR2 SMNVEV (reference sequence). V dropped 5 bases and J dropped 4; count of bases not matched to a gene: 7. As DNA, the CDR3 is TGTGCCAGCAGTCTCTCGGGACAGGGACCAGATACGCAGTATTTT. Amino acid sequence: CASSLSGQGPDTQYF.

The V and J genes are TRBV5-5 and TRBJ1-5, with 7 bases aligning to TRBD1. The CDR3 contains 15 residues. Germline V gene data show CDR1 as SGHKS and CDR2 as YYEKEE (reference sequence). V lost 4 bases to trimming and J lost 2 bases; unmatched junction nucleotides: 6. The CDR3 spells CASSDTGQGNQPQHF. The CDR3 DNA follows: TGTGCCAGCAGCGATACCGGACAGGGCAATCAGCCCCAGCATTTT.

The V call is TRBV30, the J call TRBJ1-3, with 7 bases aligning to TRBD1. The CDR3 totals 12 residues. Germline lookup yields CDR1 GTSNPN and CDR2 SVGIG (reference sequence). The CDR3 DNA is TGTGCTCGAGGGGGCGGTGGAAACACCATATATTTT. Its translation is CARGGGGNTIYF.

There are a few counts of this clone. CDR3 region: CSVAPQSYEQYF. The CDR3 coding sequence is TGCAGCGTGGCCCCCCAGTCCTACGAGCAGTACTTC. The rearrangement uses TRBV29-1 and TRBJ2-7, with no clear D. The germline gives CDR1 SQVTM, CDR2 ANQGSEA. This CDR3 contains 12 residues. V shed 6 bases and J shed 1 base, with 10 bases lying between them.

CDR3 in DNA: TGCGCCAGCAGCCCCGAAGGCGGGGGGCAGGAGCCCCAGCATTTT. This translates into CASSPEGGGQEPQHF. The J gene is TRBJ1-5, the V gene TRBV4-3; TRBD1 might be the D (6 bases). Germline CDR1 reads LGHNA; CDR2 reads YSLEER. V was trimmed by 4 bases and J by 8 bases, leaving 18 bases between them. CDR3 length equals 15 residues.

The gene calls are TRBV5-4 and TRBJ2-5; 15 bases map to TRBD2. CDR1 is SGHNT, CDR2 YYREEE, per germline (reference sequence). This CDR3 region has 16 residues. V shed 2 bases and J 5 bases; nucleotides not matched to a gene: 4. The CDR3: CASSFGGTSGRETQYF. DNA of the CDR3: TGTGCCAGCAGCTTTGGGGGGACTAGCGGGAGGGAGACCCAGTACTTC.